This TCR beta chain was retrieved from a study of T cell responses to AZD1222 COVID-19 vaccine. The CDR3 is made up of 18 amino acids. TCRdb's copy holds only in-frame clones and misses some; the assay was immunoSEQ multiplex PCR. The profile shows 140,000 to 150,000 clones, 85% to 95% of them singletons. Study-wide results and limits: There were repertoire samples only from the period after the peak T cell response.

Details on this clone: Its antigen remains unidentified.

The V and J genes are TRBV21-1 and TRBJ2-1; the DNA was not compared with TRBD2, the D call given in the table. TRBV21-1 is listed as a pseudogene. The TCR originated in an adult who had recovered from COVID-19. The specimen comprised peripheral blood, sampled after recovery from COVID-19. Here the CDR3 DNA reads TGTGCCAGCAGCAAAGTTAGATCTAGCGGGATCATCTTCAATGAGCAGTTCTTC. Translated: CASSKVRSSGIIFNEQFF.